The subject of this entry is one T cell receptor beta chain. The specificity of this receptor is unknown. Nothing much larger sits one base from this clone, and base qualities are not available. The sample is drawn from a study of blood T cells in healthy people across ages (dated by TCRdb to between 2014 and 2017). As for the study more broadly: In model experiments, template switching captured about one uniquely barcoded TCR beta cDNA molecule for every two T cells. Using deep sequencing normalized with unique cDNA molecular identifiers, the study measured how TCR beta repertoire diversity changes with age. The donors were divided into four age groups: young (average roughly 17 years), middle-aged (about 39), aged (approximately 62) and long-lived (around 80). Two additional independent replicas of 1 million unique cDNA reads from the same blood draw were analyzed for two donors (one aged 18 to 29 and one aged 80 or older). The investigation overall reported the following: As age increased, observed TCR beta diversity per million T cells dropped in a roughly linear way, and a significant reduction was already evident by age 40. Donor CMV infection status was unknown, potentially confounding age-related changes in expanded clonotypes. Compared with the aged group, the long-lived group had more naive CD4+ T cells, fewer expanded clones and increased TCR diversity, suggesting age selection. Estimates of total diversity based on one million sequenced T cells were considered lower bounds and underestimates. The percentage of naive T cells measured by flow cytometry correlated strongly with observed TCR beta diversity. Bulk unsorted PBMC profiling prevented conclusive comparison of naive and antigen-experienced compartments.

To prepare the library, 5' RACE was applied. The sample was run on an Illumina HiSeq 2500. A second PCR of roughly 7 to 11 cycles was run with a J-beta primer mix and a sample-barcoded 5' primer. Each TCR beta cDNA molecule received a unique molecular identifier from a template-switch 5' adaptor carrying 12 random nucleotides. At least 2.5 million CDR3-containing paired-end reads were obtained from each sample. First-strand cDNA was synthesized from all RNA with the Mint cDNA synthesis kit, primed by a TRBC-specific oligonucleotide. After uracil-DNA glycosylase treatment, a first 18-cycle PCR used universal primers M1SS and BC2_uni_R on all cDNA. Per the source publication's procedure: Normalization of each sample was performed by random selection of 1 million high-quality reads, each carrying a distinct molecular identifier. Instead of being binned into consensus sequences, reads that shared molecular identifiers were thrown out. MiTCR, run with a Q25 quality threshold and the strictest error-elimination algorithm, handled CDR3 identification, clonotype clustering and error correction. A nonparametric unseen species model with Euler transformation was used to estimate a lower bound on total TCR beta diversity. In-frame beta chains were kept once TCRdb had trimmed the public reads at Q25 with fastp and called clones with MiXCR. Entries are consolidated by CDR3 protein sequence, retaining the most common genes and DNA. The V and J calls and clone size come from TCRdb's table, not from the authors' own analysis. The table for this sample lists around 1,000,000 distinct CDR3 sequences; under 30% of them were counted only once. The ten largest clones capture approximately 0.71% of the sample.

CDR1 and CDR2 are drawn from the germline V gene: KGHDR, SFDVKD. Its CDR3 holds 13 amino acids, cysteine through phenylalanine. Only the CDR3 DNA stays, 39 bases, in frame from base 1. The junction shows trimming of 5 bases on V and 5 bases on J, plus 12 bases between the germline ends. The approximately 40 donors, aged about 6 to 95 years, were systemically healthy Caucasian individuals from Russia. Approximately 11 milliliters of peripheral blood were drawn from each donor into EDTA-treated Vacutainer tubes. Ficoll-Paque density-gradient centrifugation was used to isolate PBMCs, with at least 7 million obtained per sample. Total RNA was extracted from PBMCs with Trizol reagent, with at least 6 micrograms obtained per sample. The percentages of naive CD45RAhigh/CD27high T cells were determined by flow cytometry on a PBMC aliquot from every donor. The data were also submitted as part of a second study, on T cells of mothers and their children. In that second paper, the authors write: Nine systemically healthy Caucasian individuals, comprising three mothers and their six children, were included as donors. cDNA synthesis used all of the extracted RNA, with around 1.4 ug of RNA in each 15 ul reaction. In the second PCR, sample barcodes and 2-4 random nucleotides were introduced via the M1S primer. Over 10 million TCR beta CDR3 reads came from each mother, compared with some 3.1 million reads from each child. TCR recombination output is similarly shaped by thymic selection in related and unrelated pairs, with a minor effect exerted by inherited differences. Normalized repertoire overlap was always found to be slightly, but never significantly, higher in related mother-child pairs than in unrelated mother-child pairs. No persistent microchimeric T cell clones were found, with a detection sensitivity of approximately 100 clones per million clonotypes. The study used deep NGS to compare TCR beta repertoires of mothers and children, seeking features distinguishing related mother-child pairs from unrelated individuals. Mothers averaged roughly 40 +/- 4 years of age and children averaged around 10 +/- 4 years. After adapter ligation was performed with NEBNext reagents, the libraries were sequenced on an Illumina HiSeq 2000 with 100+100 nt paired-end reads. To prevent cross-contamination, the mother and child libraries were prepared a month apart and were sequenced in separate runs. Between about 500,000 and 2,100,000 distinct TCR beta clonotypes were identified per donor. Naive TCR beta clonotypes were estimated from low-frequency clonotypes matched to each donor's FACS-determined naive share, without sorting.

This sequence uses TRBV24-1 and TRBJ2-7; TRBD1 is perhaps the D gene, given 6 matching bases. The receptor comes from a girl aged 2 to 9 in good health. The sample was blood. The nucleotide sequence reads TGTGCCACCAGTGCAGGGGTTCTCAACGAGCAGTACTTC. This codes for CATSAGVLNEQYF.